A single sample is the source of the 22 T cell receptor beta chains below, sequenced in a study of shared clonotypes between healthy human individuals. Data came from immunoSEQ multiplex PCR; TCRdb stores just in-frame clones and leaves some out. The sample consists of about a million clones, over 75% of them appearing once. Sample: memory CD4+ T cells sorted from blood. Subset denoted: CD45RA-negative fraction. The receptors come from a young man in good health.

The chain couples TRBV30 to TRBJ2-5; 8 bases are shared with TRBD2. The germline gives CDR1 GTSNPN, CDR2 SVGIG (reference sequence). With 3 bases clipped from V and 4 bases from J, the junction kept 7 bases outside the gene matches. The CDR3 has 14 residues. Here the CDR3 reads CAWSRGLGAETQYF. The CDR3 nucleotides read TGTGCCTGGAGCAGGGGACTAGGAGCAGAGACCCAGTACTTC.

This chain uses TRBV14 with TRBJ1-4, with a weak D call TRBD1 (5 bases). The CDR3 spans 14 residues. Trimming pared 4 bases from V and 8 bases from J, leaving 14 bases between. Germline V gives CDR1 SGHDN, CDR2 FVKESK. Here the CDR3 reads CASSPLGEAEKLFF. The DNA for the CDR3 is TGTGCCAGCAGCCCCTTGGGGGAGGCCGAAAAACTGTTTTTT. Based on the CDR3 plus reference TRBV14 and TRBJ1-4, the full variable domain is EAGVTQFPSHSVIEKGQTVTLRCDPISGHDNLYWYRRVMGKEIKFLLHFVKESKQDESGMPNNRFLAERTGGTYSTLKVQPAELEDSGVYFCASSPLGEAEKLFFGSGTQLSVL.

In its sample, this clone was seen a few times. V usage is TRBV29-1 and J usage is TRBJ1-2; D possibly corresponds to TRBD1 (5 bases). This CDR3 comprises 12 residues. The ends were cut back, 0 bases at V and 7 bases at J, with 9 bases in the middle. CDR1 and CDR2 (germline): SQVTM, ANQGSEA. The CDR3 region has the DNA TGCAGCGTTGAAGACGCAGGGATTGGCTACACCTTC. Translating it yields CSVEDAGIGYTF.

The chain links TRBV5-1 to TRBJ1-6; the match to TRBD1 covers 8 bases. Looked up from germline, CDR1 is SGHRS and CDR2 is YFSETQ. The CDR3 has 15 residues. V shed 5 bases and J 9 bases; nucleotides not matched to a gene: 10. CDR3 sequence (DNA): TGCGCCAGCAGAGCCTCGGACAGGGAGGGTTCACCCCTCCACTTT. Translating it yields CASRASDREGSPLHF.

The chain uses TRBV15 and TRBJ1-1, with D possibly being TRBD1 (5 bases). The germline CDR1 and CDR2 sequences are LNHNV and YYDKDF (reference sequence). The V end was cut by 0 bases, the J end by 3 bases, with 11 bases between. CDR3 length: 15 residues. CDR3 DNA: TGTGCCACCAGCAGAGATTTACGGGGGGACACTGAAGCTTTCTTT. Amino acid sequence: CATSRDLRGDTEAFF.

This clone was observed a single time. CDR3 nucleotide sequence: TGTGCCAGCAGCTACCCAGGGGGGTCAGGGGAGCTGTTTTTT. Amino acids: CASSYPGGSGELFF. The chain employs TRBV7-9 and TRBJ2-2; D may be TRBD1 (7 bases). This CDR3 has 14 residues. Germline lookup yields CDR1 SEHNR and CDR2 FQNEAQ (reference sequence). The V and J ends lost 4 bases and 8 bases respectively, with 14 bases between them. The full variable domain, its missing parts supplied by reference TRBV7-9 and TRBJ2-2, is DTGVSQNPRHKITKRGQNVTFRCDPISEHNRLYWYRQTLGQGPEFLTYFQNEAQLEKSRLLSDRFSAERPKGSFSTLEIQRTEQGDSAMYLCASSYPGGSGELFFGEGSRLTVL.

This chain joins TRBV7-6 and TRBJ1-5; the D is unclear. Trimming cost V 1 base and J 2 bases, with 9 bases left between them. The CDR3 covers 15 residues. Germline assignment: CDR1 SGHVS and CDR2 FNYEAQ. CDR3 DNA sequence: TGTGCCAGCAGCTTAGGGGAGTGGGGCAATCAGCCCCAGCATTTT. The encoded protein is CASSLGEWGNQPQHF.

This chain links TRBV19 with TRBJ1-6; 8 nucleotides match TRBD1. Germline V gene lookup returns CDR1 LNHDA and CDR2 SQIVND (reference sequence). Trimming removed 9 bases from V and 9 bases from J; junction bases left unmatched: 7. The length of the CDR3 is 13 residues. DNA of the CDR3: TGTGCCAGCCTTGGACAGGGAGCTTCACCCCTCCACTTT. This translates into CASLGQGASPLHF.

V is TRBV18 and J is TRBJ2-3; D may be TRBD1 or TRBD2 (5 bases each). The CDR3 runs to 15 residues. Trimming shortened V by 3 bases and J by 1 base, and 11 bases separated the two germline ends. CDR1 and CDR2 from the germline V gene are KGHSH and LQKENI. DNA of the CDR3: TGTGCCAGCTCACCGGGACGGCGAGGCACAGATACGCAGTATTTT. Protein sequence: CASSPGRRGTDTQYF.

The rearrangement joins TRBV7-2 to TRBJ2-3; 11 bases fit TRBD2. V was pared by 4 bases and J by 2 bases, with 8 bases of the junction left unmatched. The CDR3 loop spans 17 amino acids. Per germline, CDR1 SGHTA and CDR2 FQGNSA. In nucleotides, the CDR3 is TGTGCCAGCAGCTCAGACGGACTAGCGGGCCTCACAGATACGCAGTATTTT. Translating gives CASSSDGLAGLTDTQYF.

This rearrangement joins TRBV5-1 to TRBJ1-6; D possibly corresponds to TRBD1 (5 bases). CDR1 and CDR2 from the germline V gene are SGHRS and YFSETQ. The CDR3 runs 15 residues. V lost 4 bases and J lost 9, with 17 bases in between. The CDR3 protein is CASSEDGTGGSPLHF. CDR3 DNA: TGCGCCAGCAGCGAGGACGGCACCGGGGGTTCACCCCTCCACTTT.

The rearrangement joins TRBV25-1 to TRBJ2-3, with D perhaps assigned TRBD1 or TRBD2 (7 bases each). The CDR3 length is 17 residues. With 3 bases removed from V and 5 bases from J, the gap between germline ends came to 21 bases. The germline CDR1 and CDR2 sequences are MGHDK and SYGVNS. CDR3 sequence (DNA): TGTGCCAGCAGTGACCCGTCTTTAGGGGGCGGGGGAGATACGCAGTATTTT. It encodes CASSDPSLGGGGDTQYF.

This clone has only one observation. The V gene is TRBV16, the J gene TRBJ2-2, with TRBD2 matching 8 bases. Germline V CDR1 and CDR2: KGHSY, FQNENV. The CDR3 has 17 amino acids. The V segment lost 0 bases and the J segment 0 bases; nucleotides outside the gene matches: 3. CDR3 region: CASSQSSGVSNTGELFF. The CDR3 region has the DNA TGTGCCAGCAGCCAATCTAGCGGGGTATCGAACACCGGGGAGCTGTTTTTT.

This chain joins TRBV4-1 and TRBJ1-4; unclear D gene. The CDR3 is made up of 13 amino acids. Trimming left V 5 bases short and J 8 bases short, with 12 bases between. The germline V gene has CDR1 MGHRA and CDR2 YSYEKL. The CDR3 sequence: CASSDQTIEKLFF. The CDR3 DNA follows: TGCGCCAGCAGCGATCAGACCATCGAAAAACTGTTTTTT.

This chain joins TRBV30 and TRBJ2-3; 14 nucleotides line up with TRBD2. Germline trimming cut 8 bases from V and 0 bases from J; bases unmatched to any gene: 13. The CDR3 spans 18 residues. CDR1 and CDR2 (germline): GTSNPN, SVGIG (reference sequence). The CDR3: CAGGRGTSGRGSTDTQYF. The CDR3 DNA reads as TGTGCCGGAGGGCGGGGGACTAGCGGGAGAGGAAGCACAGATACGCAGTATTTT.

The chain links TRBV6-6 to TRBJ1-6; D ambiguous. Germline CDR1 reads MNHNY; CDR2 reads SVGAGI (reference sequence). With 2 bases removed from V and 8 bases from J, the gap between germline ends came to 4 bases. The length of the CDR3 is 12 residues. The CDR3 DNA reads as TGTGCCAGCAGTTACGCGGATTCACCCCTCCACTTT. It encodes CASSYADSPLHF.

This clone was detected ten times or more. V usage is TRBV9 and J usage is TRBJ2-1; D perhaps matches TRBD1 (6 bases). Germline loops: CDR1 SGDLS, CDR2 YYNGEE. This CDR3 is 15 amino acids long. Trimming took off 2 bases at V and 4 bases at J, with 13 bases between the two ends. CDR3 amino acids: CASSVARGQYNEQFF. The CDR3 region has the DNA TGTGCCAGCAGCGTTGCCAGGGGACAATACAATGAGCAGTTCTTC.

The J gene is TRBJ2-5, the V gene TRBV30; 12 nucleotides match TRBD1. With 0 bases clipped from V and 4 bases from J, the junction kept 6 bases outside the gene matches. This CDR3 is built from 16 residues. CDR1 is GTSNPN and CDR2 is SVGIG in the germline V gene (reference sequence). CDR3 sequence (DNA): TGTGCCTGGAGTGTGACTGGGACAGGGGGCCGAGAGACCCAGTACTTC. Translated, it gives CAWSVTGTGGRETQYF. The full variable domain, completed using reference TRBV30 and TRBJ2-5, is SQTIHQWPATLVQPVGSPLSLECTVEGTSNPNLYWYRQAAGRGLQLLFYSVGIGQISSEVPQNLSASRPQDRQFILSSKKLLLSDSGFYLCAWSVTGTGGRETQYFGPGTRLLVL.

V gene TRBV11-2 combines with J gene TRBJ2-7, with TRBD1 matching 7 bases. The germline CDR1 and CDR2 sequences are SGHAT and FQNNGV. The CDR3 is 15 residues long. Trimming took 6 bases from V and 3 from J; bases not matched to a gene: 11. The CDR3 DNA follows: TGTGCCAGCAGTCCGACCCGGGACAGTGTCTACGAGCAGTACTTC. Amino acids: CASSPTRDSVYEQYF.

Only a few counts were recorded for this clone. This chain links TRBV5-1 with TRBJ2-5, with no clear D. The germline V and J ends were trimmed by 0 bases and 2 bases, with 8 bases remaining between them. CDR3 size: 14 residues. Germline V CDR1 and CDR2: SGHRS, YFSETQ. The CDR3 DNA follows: TGCGCCAGCAGCTTGGAAGGGATGCAAGAGACCCAGTACTTC. As protein: CASSLEGMQETQYF.

The chain has TRBV7-2 and TRBJ2-7, with 13 bases identical to TRBD2. Germline V gene lookup returns CDR1 SGHTA and CDR2 FQGNSA. J was trimmed by 0 bases and V by 4 bases; bases with no gene match: 6. CDR3 length equals 17 residues. The CDR3 spells CASSSGLAGLSSYEQYF. Written as DNA, the CDR3 is TGTGCCAGCAGCTCGGGACTAGCGGGGCTTAGCTCCTACGAGCAGTACTTC.

The chain couples TRBV29-1 to TRBJ1-5; D is ambiguous. CDR1 and CDR2 (germline): SQVTM, ANQGSEA. Trimming shortened V by 4 bases and J by 2 bases, and 12 bases separated the two germline ends. The CDR3 is 14 amino acids. The chain's CDR3 is CSVGEGGGNQPQHF. The CDR3 nucleotides read TGCAGCGTTGGAGAAGGTGGGGGCAATCAGCCCCAGCATTTT.